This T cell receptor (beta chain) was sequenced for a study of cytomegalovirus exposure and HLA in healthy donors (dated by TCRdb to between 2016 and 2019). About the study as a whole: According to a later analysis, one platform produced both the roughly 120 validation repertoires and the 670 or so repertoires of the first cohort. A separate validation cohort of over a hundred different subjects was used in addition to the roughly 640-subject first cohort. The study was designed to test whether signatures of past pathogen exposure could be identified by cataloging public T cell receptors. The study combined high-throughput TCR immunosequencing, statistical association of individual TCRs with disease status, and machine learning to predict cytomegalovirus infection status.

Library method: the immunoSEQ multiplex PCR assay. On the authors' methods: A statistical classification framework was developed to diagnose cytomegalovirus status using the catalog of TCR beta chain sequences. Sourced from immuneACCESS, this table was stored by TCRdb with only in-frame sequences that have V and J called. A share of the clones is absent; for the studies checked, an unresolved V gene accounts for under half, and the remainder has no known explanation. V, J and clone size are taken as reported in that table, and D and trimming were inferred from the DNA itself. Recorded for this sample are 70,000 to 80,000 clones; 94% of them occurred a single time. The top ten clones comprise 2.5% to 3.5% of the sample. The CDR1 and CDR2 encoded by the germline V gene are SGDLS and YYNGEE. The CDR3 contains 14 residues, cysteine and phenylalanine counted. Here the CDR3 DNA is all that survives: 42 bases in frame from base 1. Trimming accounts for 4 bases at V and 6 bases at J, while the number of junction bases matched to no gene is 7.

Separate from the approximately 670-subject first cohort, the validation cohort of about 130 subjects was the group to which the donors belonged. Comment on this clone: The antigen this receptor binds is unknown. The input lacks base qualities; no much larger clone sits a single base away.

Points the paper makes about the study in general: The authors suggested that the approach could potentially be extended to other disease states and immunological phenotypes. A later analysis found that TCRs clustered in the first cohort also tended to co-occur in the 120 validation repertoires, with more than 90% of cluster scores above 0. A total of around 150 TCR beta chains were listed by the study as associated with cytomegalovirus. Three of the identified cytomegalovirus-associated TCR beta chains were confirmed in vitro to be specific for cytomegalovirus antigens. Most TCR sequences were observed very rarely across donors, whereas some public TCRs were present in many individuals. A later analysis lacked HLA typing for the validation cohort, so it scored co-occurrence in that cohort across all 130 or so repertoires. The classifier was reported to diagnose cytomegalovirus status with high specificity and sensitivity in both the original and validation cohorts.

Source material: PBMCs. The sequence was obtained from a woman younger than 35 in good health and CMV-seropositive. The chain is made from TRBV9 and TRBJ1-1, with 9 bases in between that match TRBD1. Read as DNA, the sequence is TGTGCCAGCAGCCCTCCCCGGGACAGGGCTGAAGCTTTCTTT. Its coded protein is CASSPPRDRAEAFF.